A single sample gave rise to the 3 T cell receptor beta chains below, sequenced in a study of lymphopenia after photon versus proton radiotherapy. TCRdb keeps only in-frame clones here, not all; method: immunoSEQ multiplex PCR. The sample has 77,000 or so clones, 83% seen once. Sequencing was performed on peripheral blood, taken from a patient treated with proton-based radiotherapy. Receptor source: a man in his 60s with pancreatic cancer.

This sequence joins TRBV30 and TRBJ2-1; D remains ambiguous. Germline V gene sequence: CDR1 GTSNPN, CDR2 SVGIG (reference sequence). The CDR3 is 11 residues long. V was shortened by 2 bases and J by 7 bases, with 6 bases between the two germline ends. The CDR3 DNA reads as TGTGCCTGGAGTAGGGTGAATGAGCAGTTCTTC. Translating it yields CAWSRVNEQFF.

The V call is TRBV11-1, the J call TRBJ1-1, with TRBD1 identical over 7 bases. The V gene end was trimmed by 5 bases and the J gene end by 0 bases; junction bases not matched to a gene: 6. The CDR3 totals 15 residues. Germline assignment: CDR1 SGHAT and CDR2 FQDESV (reference sequence). CDR3 loop: CASSREGQMNTEAFF. In nucleotides, the CDR3 is TGTGCCAGCAGCCGAGAGGGACAGATGAACACTGAAGCTTTCTTT.

The rearrangement joins TRBV7-2 to TRBJ1-1; 7 bases are shared with TRBD1. CDR3 length equals 14 residues. From germline, CDR1 is SGHTA and CDR2 FQGNSA. V trimming: 5 bases; J trimming: 5 bases; junction bases outside the gene matches: 8. CDR3 DNA: TGTGCCAGCAGCGAACAGGGGAGCGGGACTGAAGCTTTCTTT. The encoded protein is CASSEQGSGTEAFF.